These 10 T cell receptor beta chains were all obtained from the same sample, sequenced in a study of blood T cell repertoires in COVID-19. The method was immunoSEQ multiplex PCR; TCRdb's version includes in-frame clones alone and lacks a portion of them. The table shows about 260,000 clones, with about 90% occurring only once. Sequences were obtained from peripheral blood. The receptors originated from a woman aged 40-49 years with acute or convalescent COVID-19.

The chain joins TRBV7-6 to TRBJ1-6; 7 bases are a match to TRBD1. Germline lookup yields CDR1 SGHVS and CDR2 FNYEAQ. Unmatched junction bases numbered 10, after V lost 4 bases and J lost 7 bases. This CDR3 is built from 16 residues. The CDR3 coding sequence is TGTGCCAGCAGCTCGCTAGGCAGGGGGAGGAATTCACCCCTCCACTTT. Translation: CASSSLGRGRNSPLHF.

This clone was detected only a few times. This sequence joins TRBV24-1 and TRBJ1-1; D uncertain. Trimming pared 2 bases from V and 0 bases from J, leaving 9 bases between. CDR3 length: 15 amino acids. In germline, CDR1 is KGHDR, CDR2 SFDVKD. Here the CDR3 reads CATSDSTRVNTEAFF. CDR3 nucleotides: TGTGCCACCAGTGATTCCACCCGAGTGAACACTGAAGCTTTCTTT.

This clone appeared a single time. The chain joins TRBV7-2 to TRBJ2-3, with 7 nucleotides matching TRBD1. The CDR3 has 14 amino acids. CDR1 and CDR2 from the germline V gene are SGHTA and FQGNSA. The trim removed 5 bases at V and 4 bases at J, leaving 6 bases unmatched. CDR3 coding DNA: TGTGCCAGCAGCACCCGACAGGGAGCAGATACGCAGTATTTT. It specifies CASSTRQGADTQYF.

The chain joins TRBV19 to TRBJ2-1; 12 bases line up with TRBD2. Trimming removed 5 bases from V and 10 bases from J; junction bases left unmatched: 9. CDR3 length: 15 amino acids. Germline V gene data show CDR1 as LNHDA and CDR2 as SQIVND (reference sequence). The CDR3 protein is CASSVPGLAGLEQFF. The CDR3 DNA reads as TGTGCCAGTAGTGTCCCGGGACTAGCGGGTCTGGAGCAGTTCTTC.

This chain links TRBV15 with TRBJ1-1; D may be TRBD1 (6 bases). The CDR3 is made up of 13 amino acids. Germline V lookup: CDR1 LNHNV, CDR2 YYDKDF (reference sequence). V lost 0 bases and J lost 5, with 7 bases in between. The CDR3 DNA follows: TGTGCCACCAGCAGAGAGCAGGGGACTGAAGCTTTCTTT. As protein: CATSREQGTEAFF.

The CDR3 spells CASSQLGQGPYGYTF. CDR3 DNA: TGTGCCAGCAGCCAATTAGGACAGGGCCCTTATGGCTACACCTTC. V usage is TRBV3-1 (or the pseudogene TRBV3-2) and J usage is TRBJ1-2; 8 positions match TRBD1. The germline CDR1 and CDR2 sequences are LGHDT and YNNKEL (reference sequence). J gave up 5 bases and V 2 bases, and 7 bases lay outside the gene matches. The CDR3 has 15 residues.

V is TRBV7-9 and J is TRBJ1-5, with 7 bases matching TRBD1. The J segment lost 7 bases and the V segment lost 5 bases, leaving 8 bases of the junction unmatched. This CDR3 is built from 14 residues. CDR1 SEHNR and CDR2 FQNEAQ come from the germline V gene (reference sequence). The CDR3 is CASSLRGRGQPQHF. Here the CDR3 DNA reads TGTGCCAGCAGCCTTAGGGGGCGAGGACAGCCCCAGCATTTT.

The genes are TRBV9 and TRBJ2-3; 7 bases match TRBD2. Germline loops: CDR1 SGDLS, CDR2 YYNGEE. The V segment lost 4 bases and the J segment 0 bases; nucleotides outside the gene matches: 5. This CDR3 is 15 amino acids long. The CDR3 coding sequence is TGTGCCAGCAGCCCCAGCGGGGTCAGCACAGATACGCAGTATTTT. It specifies CASSPSGVSTDTQYF.

Turning to this clone: The same CDR3 is also encoded by other DNA sequences in this sample. This chain joins TRBV30 and TRBJ1-5; D is perhaps TRBD1 (5 bases). CDR1 GTSNPN and CDR2 SVGIG come from the germline V gene (reference sequence). The V gene lost 3 bases and the J gene lost 2 bases, with 8 bases spanning the gap. The CDR3 has 13 amino acids. CDR3 sequence (DNA): TGTGCCTGGAGCGGGGGAGGCAATCAGCCCCAGCATTTT. Its translation is CAWSGGGNQPQHF.

The J gene is TRBJ2-5, the V gene TRBV4-1; 9 bases fit TRBD2. The CDR3 spans 16 residues. V shed 0 bases and J 1 base; nucleotides not matched to a gene: 3. Germline V lookup: CDR1 MGHRA, CDR2 YSYEKL. The CDR3 reads CASSQDLAGTQETQYF. CDR3 DNA sequence: TGCGCCAGCAGCCAAGACCTAGCGGGGACCCAAGAGACCCAGTACTTC.